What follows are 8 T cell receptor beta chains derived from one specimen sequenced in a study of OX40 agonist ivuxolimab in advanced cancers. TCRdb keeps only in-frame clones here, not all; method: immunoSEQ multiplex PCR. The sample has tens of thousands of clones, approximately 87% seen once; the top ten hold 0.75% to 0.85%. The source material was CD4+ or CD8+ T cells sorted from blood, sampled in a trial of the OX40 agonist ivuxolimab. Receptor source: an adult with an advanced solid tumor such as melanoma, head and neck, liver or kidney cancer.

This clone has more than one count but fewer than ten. CDR3 DNA: TGCGCCAGCAGCTTGACAGGGGCCGTAGATATGCCGCAGTATTTT. This codes for CASSLTGAVDMPQYF. V gene TRBV5-1 combines with J gene TRBJ2-3; 7 nucleotides agree with TRBD1. This CDR3 is built from 15 residues. CDR1 and CDR2 (germline): SGHRS, YFSETQ. The junction had 12 bases not matched to a gene; V was cut back by 1 base and J by 10 bases.

For the CDR3, the DNA is TGCAGCGCTCTGGCGGGGGCGCGGACCTACAATGAGCAGTTCTTC. Protein product: CSALAGARTYNEQFF. This chain joins TRBV29-1 and TRBJ2-1; tentatively, D is TRBD2 (7 bases). The germline V gene encodes CDR1 SQVTM and CDR2 ANQGSEA. V was trimmed by 7 bases and J by 2 bases, leaving 18 bases between them. This CDR3 region has 15 residues.

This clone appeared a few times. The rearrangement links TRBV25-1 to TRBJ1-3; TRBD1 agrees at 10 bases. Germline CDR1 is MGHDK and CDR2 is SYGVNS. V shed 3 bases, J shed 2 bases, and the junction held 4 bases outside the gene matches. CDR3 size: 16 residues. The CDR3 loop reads CASSESGTGAGNTIYF. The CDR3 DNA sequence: TGTGCCAGCAGTGAGAGTGGGACAGGGGCTGGAAACACCATATATTTT.

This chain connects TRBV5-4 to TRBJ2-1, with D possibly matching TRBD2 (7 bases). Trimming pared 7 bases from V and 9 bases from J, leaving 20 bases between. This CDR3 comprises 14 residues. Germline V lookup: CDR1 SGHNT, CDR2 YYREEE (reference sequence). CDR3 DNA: TGTGCCAGCCACAGAGGGGGGGATGCTGGTGAGCAGTTCTTC. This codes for CASHRGGDAGEQFF.

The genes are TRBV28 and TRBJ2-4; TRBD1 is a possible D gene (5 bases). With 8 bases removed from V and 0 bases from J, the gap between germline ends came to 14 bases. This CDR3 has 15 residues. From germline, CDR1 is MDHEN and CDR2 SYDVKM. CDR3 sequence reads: CASGMGPTAKNIQYF. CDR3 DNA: TGTGCCAGCGGGATGGGGCCCACAGCCAAAAACATTCAGTACTTC. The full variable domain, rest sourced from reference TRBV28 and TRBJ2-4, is DVKVTQSSRYLVKRTGEKVFLECVQDMDHENMFWYRQDPGLGLRLIYFSYDVKMKEKGDIPEGYSVSREKKERFSLILESASTNQTSMYLCASGMGPTAKNIQYFGAGTRLSVL.

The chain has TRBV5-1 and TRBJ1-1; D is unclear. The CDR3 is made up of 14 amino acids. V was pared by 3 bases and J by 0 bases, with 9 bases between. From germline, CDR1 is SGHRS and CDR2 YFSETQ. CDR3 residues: CASSSRTVNTEAFF. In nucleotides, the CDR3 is TGCGCCAGCAGCTCTCGGACGGTGAACACTGAAGCTTTCTTT.

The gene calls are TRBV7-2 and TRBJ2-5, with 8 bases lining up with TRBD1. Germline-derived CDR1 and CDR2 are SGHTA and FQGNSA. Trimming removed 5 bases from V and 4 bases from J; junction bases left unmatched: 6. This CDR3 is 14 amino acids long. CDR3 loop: CASSPRTGTETQYF. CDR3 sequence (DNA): TGTGCCAGCAGCCCCCGGACAGGGACAGAGACCCAGTACTTC.

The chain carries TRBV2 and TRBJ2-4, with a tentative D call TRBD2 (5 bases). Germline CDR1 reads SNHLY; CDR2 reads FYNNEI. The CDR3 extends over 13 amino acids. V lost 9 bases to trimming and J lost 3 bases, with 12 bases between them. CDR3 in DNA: TGTGCCAGAAGAGGTCGGGGCAAAAACATTCAGTACTTC. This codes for CARRGRGKNIQYF. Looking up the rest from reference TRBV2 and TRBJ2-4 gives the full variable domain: EPEVTQTPSHQVTQMGQEVILRCVPISNHLYFYWYRQILGQKVEFLVSFYNNEISEKSEIFDDQFSVERPDGSNFTLKIRSTKLEDSAMYFCARRGRGKNIQYFGAGTRLSVL.